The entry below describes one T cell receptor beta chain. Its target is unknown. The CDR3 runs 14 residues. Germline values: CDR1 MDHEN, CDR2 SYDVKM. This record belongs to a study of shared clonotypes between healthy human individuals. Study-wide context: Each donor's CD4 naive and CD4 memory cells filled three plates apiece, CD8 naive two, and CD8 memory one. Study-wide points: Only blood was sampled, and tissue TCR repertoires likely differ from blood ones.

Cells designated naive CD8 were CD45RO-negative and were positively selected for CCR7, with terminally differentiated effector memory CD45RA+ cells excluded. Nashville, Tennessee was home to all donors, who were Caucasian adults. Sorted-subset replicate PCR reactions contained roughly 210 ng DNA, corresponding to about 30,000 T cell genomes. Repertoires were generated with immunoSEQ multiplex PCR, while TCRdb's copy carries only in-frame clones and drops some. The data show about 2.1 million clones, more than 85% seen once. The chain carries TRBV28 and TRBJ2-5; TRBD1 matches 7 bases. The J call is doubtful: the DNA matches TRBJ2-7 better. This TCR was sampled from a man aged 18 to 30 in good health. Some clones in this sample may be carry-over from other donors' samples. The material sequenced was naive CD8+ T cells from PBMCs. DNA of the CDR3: TGTGCCAGCCAGACCGGGACAGAGGCGGACGAGCAGTACTTC. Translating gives CASQTGTEADEQYF.